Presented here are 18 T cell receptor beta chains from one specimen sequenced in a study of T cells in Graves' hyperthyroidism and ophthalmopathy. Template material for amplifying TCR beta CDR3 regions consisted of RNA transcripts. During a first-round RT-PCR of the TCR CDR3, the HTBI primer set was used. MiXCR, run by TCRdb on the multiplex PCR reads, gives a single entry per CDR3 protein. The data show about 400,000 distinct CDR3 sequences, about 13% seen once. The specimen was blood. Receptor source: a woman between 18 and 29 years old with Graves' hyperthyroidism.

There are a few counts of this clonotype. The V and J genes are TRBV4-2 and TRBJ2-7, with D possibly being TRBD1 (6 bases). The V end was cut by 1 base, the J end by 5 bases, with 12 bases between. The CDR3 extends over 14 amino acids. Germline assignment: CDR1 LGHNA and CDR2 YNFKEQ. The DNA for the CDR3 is TGTGCCAGCAGCCAAGCAGGGGCTAGGAACGAGCAGTACTTC. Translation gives CASSQAGARNEQYF.

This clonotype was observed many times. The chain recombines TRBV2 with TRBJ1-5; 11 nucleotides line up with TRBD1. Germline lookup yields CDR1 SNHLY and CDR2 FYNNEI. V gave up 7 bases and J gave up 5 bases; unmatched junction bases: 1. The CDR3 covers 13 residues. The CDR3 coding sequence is TGTGCCAGCACGGGACAGGGGGATCAGCCCCAGCATTTT. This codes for CASTGQGDQPQHF.

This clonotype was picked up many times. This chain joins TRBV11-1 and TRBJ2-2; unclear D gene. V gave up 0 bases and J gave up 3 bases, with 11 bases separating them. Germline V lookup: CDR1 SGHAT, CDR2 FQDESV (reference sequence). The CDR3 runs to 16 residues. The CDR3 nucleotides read TGTGCCAGCAGCTTAGCAGTAGAATTCGACACCGGGGAGCTGTTTTTT. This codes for CASSLAVEFDTGELFF.

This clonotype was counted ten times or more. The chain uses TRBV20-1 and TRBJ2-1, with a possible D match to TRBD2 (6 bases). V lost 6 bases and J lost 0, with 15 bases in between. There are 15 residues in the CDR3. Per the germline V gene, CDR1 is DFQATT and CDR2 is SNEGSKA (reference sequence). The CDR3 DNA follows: TGCAGTGCGCCGATAGCGGATAGCTCCTACAATGAGCAGTTCTTC. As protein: CSAPIADSSYNEQFF.

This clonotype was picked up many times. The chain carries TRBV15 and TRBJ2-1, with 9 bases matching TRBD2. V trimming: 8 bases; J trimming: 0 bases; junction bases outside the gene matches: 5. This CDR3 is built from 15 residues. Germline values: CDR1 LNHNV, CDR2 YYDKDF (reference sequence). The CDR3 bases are TGTGCCACCTCTAGCGGGGAAAGCTCCTACAATGAGCAGTTCTTC. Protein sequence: CATSSGESSYNEQFF.

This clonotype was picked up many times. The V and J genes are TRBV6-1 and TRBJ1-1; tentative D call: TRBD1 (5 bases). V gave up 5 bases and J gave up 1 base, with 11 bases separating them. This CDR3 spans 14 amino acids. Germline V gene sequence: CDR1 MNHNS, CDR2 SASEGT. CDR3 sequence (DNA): TGTGCCAGCAGTTACGTCCAGGGGAACACTGAAGCTTTCTTT. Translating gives CASSYVQGNTEAFF.

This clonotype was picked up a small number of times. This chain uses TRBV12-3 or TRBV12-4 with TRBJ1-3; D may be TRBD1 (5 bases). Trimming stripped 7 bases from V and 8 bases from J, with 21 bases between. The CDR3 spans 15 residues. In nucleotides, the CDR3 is TGTGCCAGCACCCCGGGACCCCACAAGGAGGACACCATATATTTT. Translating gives CASTPGPHKEDTIYF.

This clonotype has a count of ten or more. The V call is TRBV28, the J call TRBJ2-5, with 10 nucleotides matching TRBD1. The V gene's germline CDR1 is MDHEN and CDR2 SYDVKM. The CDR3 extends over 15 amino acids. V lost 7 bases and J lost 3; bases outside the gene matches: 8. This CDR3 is CASTYQGQGKETQYF. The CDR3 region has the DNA TGTGCCAGCACCTATCAGGGACAGGGGAAAGAGACCCAGTACTTC.

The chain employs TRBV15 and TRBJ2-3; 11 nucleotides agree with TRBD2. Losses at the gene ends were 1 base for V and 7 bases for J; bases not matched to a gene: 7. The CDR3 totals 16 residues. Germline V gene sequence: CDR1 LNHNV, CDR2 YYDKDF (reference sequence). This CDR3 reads CATSRGGASGRYTQYF. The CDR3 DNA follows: TGTGCCACCAGCAGAGGGGGGGCTAGCGGGAGGTATACGCAGTATTTT.

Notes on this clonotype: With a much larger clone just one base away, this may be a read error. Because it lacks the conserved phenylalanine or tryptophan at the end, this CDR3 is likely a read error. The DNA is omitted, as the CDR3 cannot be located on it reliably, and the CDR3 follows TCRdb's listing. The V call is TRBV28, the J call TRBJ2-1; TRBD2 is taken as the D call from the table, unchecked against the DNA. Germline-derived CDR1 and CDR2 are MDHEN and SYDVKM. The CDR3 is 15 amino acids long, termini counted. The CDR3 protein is CASSKIAGAPTMTLS.

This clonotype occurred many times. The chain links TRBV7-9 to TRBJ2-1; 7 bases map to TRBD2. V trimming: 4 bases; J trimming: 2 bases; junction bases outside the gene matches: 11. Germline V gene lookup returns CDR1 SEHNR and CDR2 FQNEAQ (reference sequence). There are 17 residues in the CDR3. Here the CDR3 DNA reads TGTGCCAGCAGCTCCGCCTCTAGCGGAGGGACCTACAATGAGCAGTTCTTC. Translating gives CASSSASSGGTYNEQFF. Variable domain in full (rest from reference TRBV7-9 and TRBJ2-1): DTGVSQNPRHKITKRGQNVTFRCDPISEHNRLYWYRQTLGQGPEFLTYFQNEAQLEKSRLLSDRFSAERPKGSFSTLEIQRTEQGDSAMYLCASSSASSGGTYNEQFFGPGTRLTVL.

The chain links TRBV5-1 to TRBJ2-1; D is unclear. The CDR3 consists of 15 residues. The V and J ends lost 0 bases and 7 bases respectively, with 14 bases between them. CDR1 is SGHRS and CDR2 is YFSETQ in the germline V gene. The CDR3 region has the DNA TGCGCCAGCAGCTTGGGAGTTTTCCGCAATAATGAGCAGTTCTTC. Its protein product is CASSLGVFRNNEQFF.

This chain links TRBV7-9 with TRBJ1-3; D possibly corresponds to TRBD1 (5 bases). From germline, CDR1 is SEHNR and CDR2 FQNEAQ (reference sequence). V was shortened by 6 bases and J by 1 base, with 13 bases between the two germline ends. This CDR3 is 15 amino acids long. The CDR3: CASSFFQGSGNTIYF. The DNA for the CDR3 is TGTGCCAGCAGTTTTTTCCAGGGTTCTGGAAACACCATATATTTT.

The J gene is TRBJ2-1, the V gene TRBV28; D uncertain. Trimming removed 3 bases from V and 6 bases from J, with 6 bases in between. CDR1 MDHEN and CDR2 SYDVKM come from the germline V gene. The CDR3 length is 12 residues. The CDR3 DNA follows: TGTGCCAGCAGTTTGAGTCCCAATGAGCAGTTCTTC. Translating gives CASSLSPNEQFF.

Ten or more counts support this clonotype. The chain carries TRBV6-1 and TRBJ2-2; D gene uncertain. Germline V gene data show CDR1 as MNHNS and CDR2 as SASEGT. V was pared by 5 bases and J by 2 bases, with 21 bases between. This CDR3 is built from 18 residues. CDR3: CASSYFVQPRVNTGELFF. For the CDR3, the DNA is TGTGCCAGCAGTTATTTCGTCCAGCCTCGGGTAAACACCGGGGAGCTGTTTTTT.

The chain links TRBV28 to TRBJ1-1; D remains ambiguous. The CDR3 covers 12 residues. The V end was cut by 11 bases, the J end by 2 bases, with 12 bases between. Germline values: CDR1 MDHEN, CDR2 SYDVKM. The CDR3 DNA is TGTGCCGCGCGTAGTATCAACACTGAAGCTTTCTTT. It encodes CAARSINTEAFF.

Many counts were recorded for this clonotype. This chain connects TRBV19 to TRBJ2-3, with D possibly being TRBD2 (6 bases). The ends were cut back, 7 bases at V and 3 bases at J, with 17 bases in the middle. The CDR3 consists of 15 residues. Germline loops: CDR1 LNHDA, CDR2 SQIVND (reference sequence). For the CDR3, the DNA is TGTGCCAGTACTCTGACGGGAGCCCTGACAGATACGCAGTATTTT. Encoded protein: CASTLTGALTDTQYF.

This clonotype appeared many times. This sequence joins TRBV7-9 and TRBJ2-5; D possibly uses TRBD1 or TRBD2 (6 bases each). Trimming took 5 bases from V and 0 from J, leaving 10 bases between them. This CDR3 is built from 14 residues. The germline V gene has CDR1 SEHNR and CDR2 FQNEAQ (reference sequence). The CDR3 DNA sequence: TGTGCCAGCAGCACACGGGGGCACCAAGAGACCCAGTACTTC. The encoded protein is CASSTRGHQETQYF.